This T cell receptor (beta chain) was captured by sequencing in a study of cytomegalovirus exposure and HLA in healthy donors. General observations from the study: In vitro confirmation showed a few CMV-associated chains to be CMV antigen specific.

The V end was cut by 1 base, the J end by 3 bases, with 7 bases between. The CDR3 is 14 amino acids. The germline V gene has CDR1 SGHKS and CDR2 YYEKEE (reference sequence). Separate from the roughly 610-subject first cohort, the approximately 120-subject validation cohort was the one that the donors belonged to. Turning to this clone: What it binds is unknown.

Generated by immunoSEQ multiplex PCR, the TCRdb table keeps only in-frame clones and is missing some. The sample includes about 160,000 clones, approximately 81% of them seen just once. The genes are TRBV5-5 and TRBJ2-2; D is possibly TRBD1 (6 bases). The origin of this receptor is a man younger than 45 in good health and CMV-seropositive. Material: PBMCs. CDR3 DNA sequence: TGTGCCAGCAGCTTGAACAGGGACACCGGGGAGCTGTTTTTT. Translation gives CASSLNRDTGELFF.